Below are 28 T cell receptor beta chains sequenced from a single sample in a study of shared clonotypes between healthy human individuals. The protocol was immunoSEQ multiplex PCR, while the TCRdb copy is restricted to in-frame clones and leaves out a portion. The table records about 2.5 million clones, around 92% of them present only once. Sequencing used naive CD4+ T cells from PBMCs. Subset: CD45RA+ positively selected. The receptor source for this set is a man aged 18-30 years in good health. Some clones in this sample may be carry-over from other donors' samples.

The chain links TRBV19 to TRBJ1-2, with a weak D call TRBD1 (5 bases). Trimming took 3 bases from V and 4 from J, leaving 15 bases between them. The germline V gene encodes CDR1 LNHDA and CDR2 SQIVND (reference sequence). The CDR3 is 15 residues long. In nucleotides, the CDR3 is TGTGCCAGTAGTATCTCCGGGGGGACGATCTATGGCTACACCTTC. This gives the protein CASSISGGTIYGYTF.

The chain links TRBV5-1 to TRBJ2-1; D perhaps matches TRBD2 (6 bases). With 4 bases removed from V and 0 bases from J, the gap between germline ends came to 20 bases. Germline V lookup: CDR1 SGHRS, CDR2 YFSETQ. There are 18 residues in the CDR3. The chain's CDR3 is CASSNDPLSGSSYNEQFF. CDR3 nucleotide sequence: TGCGCCAGCAGCAACGATCCACTTAGCGGTAGCTCCTACAATGAGCAGTTCTTC.

The chain recombines TRBV4-3 with TRBJ1-2; unclear D gene. The V gene lost 0 bases and the J gene lost 5 bases, with 10 bases spanning the gap. In germline, CDR1 is LGHNA, CDR2 YSLEER. The CDR3 has 14 amino acids. The chain's CDR3 is CASSQDVGWYGYTF. Written as DNA, the CDR3 is TGCGCCAGCAGCCAAGATGTCGGGTGGTATGGCTACACCTTC.

The rearrangement uses TRBV7-3 and TRBJ1-1; D call uncertain. There are 15 residues in the CDR3. V was shortened by 6 bases and J by 1 base, with 15 bases between the two germline ends. Germline V gene data show CDR1 as SGHTA and CDR2 as FQGTGA. CDR3 DNA sequence: TGTGCCAGCAGTAAAACTGCAGGCACGAACACTGAAGCTTTCTTT. Translating it yields CASSKTAGTNTEAFF.

The rearrangement links TRBV28 to TRBJ2-1, with 12 bases aligning to TRBD1. Trimming cost V 8 bases and J 2 bases; bases outside gene matches: 13. Looked up from germline, CDR1 is MDHEN and CDR2 is SYDVKM. The CDR3 runs to 18 residues. In DNA form, the CDR3 reads TGTGCCAGCCTCGGGACAGGGGGCAGGGCGGGAGCCTACAATGAGCAGTTCTTC. This codes for CASLGTGGRAGAYNEQFF. Full variable domain (rest looked up from reference TRBV28 and TRBJ2-1): DVKVTQSSRYLVKRTGEKVFLECVQDMDHENMFWYRQDPGLGLRLIYFSYDVKMKEKGDIPEGYSVSREKKERFSLILESASTNQTSMYLCASLGTGGRAGAYNEQFFGPGTRLTVL.

The chain couples TRBV5-1 to TRBJ2-7; weak D call: TRBD1 (6 bases). The CDR3 contains 13 residues. The germline V gene has CDR1 SGHRS and CDR2 YFSETQ. V was trimmed by 2 bases and J by 3 bases, leaving 9 bases between them. CDR3 coding DNA: TGCGCCAGCAGCTTCATCAGGGGCTACGAGCAGTACTTC. Amino acid sequence: CASSFIRGYEQYF.

The rearrangement links TRBV7-8 to TRBJ1-2; D perhaps matches TRBD1 (5 bases). This CDR3 has 16 amino acids. Deletions cut 4 bases from V and 7 bases from J, with 22 bases between. CDR1 is SGHVS and CDR2 is FQNEAQ in the germline V gene. The CDR3 DNA reads as TGTGCCAGCAGCTACCCATCGACAGTGGCTTCTTCTGGCTACACCTTC. Residues: CASSYPSTVASSGYTF. Complete variable domain (other parts from reference TRBV7-8 and TRBJ1-2): GAGVSQSPRYKVAKRGQDVALRCDPISGHVSLFWYQQALGQGPEFLTYFQNEAQLDKSGLPSDRFFAERPEGSVSTLKIQRTQQEDSAVYLCASSYPSTVASSGYTFGSGTRLTVV.

The chain has TRBV28 and TRBJ2-7, with 8 positions matching TRBD1. This CDR3 comprises 15 residues. Germline CDR1 and CDR2: MDHEN and SYDVKM. V trimming: 6 bases; J trimming: 2 bases; junction bases outside the gene matches: 9. In DNA form, the CDR3 reads TGTGCCAGCAGCGGACAGGGAACAAGGACCTACGAGCAGTACTTC. It yields the protein CASSGQGTRTYEQYF.

V gene TRBV5-1 combines with J gene TRBJ2-2; D possibly uses TRBD1 or TRBD2 (5 bases each). Germline CDR1 and CDR2: SGHRS and YFSETQ. V lost 4 bases to trimming and J lost 2 bases, with 15 bases between them. CDR3 length equals 16 residues. DNA for the CDR3: TGCGCCAGCAGCGTAACGGGACCCCCCAACACCGGGGAGCTGTTTTTT. It is translated as CASSVTGPPNTGELFF. Drawing the rest from reference TRBV5-1 and TRBJ2-2, the complete variable domain is KAGVTQTPRYLIKTRGQQVTLSCSPISGHRSVSWYQQTPGQGLQFLFEYFSETQRNKGNFPGRFSGRQFSNSRSEMNVSTLELGDSALYLCASSVTGPPNTGELFFGEGSRLTVL.

J is TRBJ2-1 and V is TRBV5-1; D not certain. From germline, CDR1 is SGHRS and CDR2 YFSETQ. This CDR3 has 14 residues. Between the trimmed V and J ends, which lost 1 base and 6 bases, there was a span of 11 bases. CDR3 nucleotide sequence: TGCGCCAGCAGCTTGAACTACCTTCCCAATGAGCAGTTCTTC. Translating it yields CASSLNYLPNEQFF.

Remarks on this clone: Other DNA sequences in the sample encode the same CDR3. V gene TRBV7-2 combines with J gene TRBJ2-5; D uncertain. Germline CDR1 is SGHTA and CDR2 is FQGNSA. This CDR3 has 13 amino acids. V lost 3 bases to trimming and J lost 2 bases, with 7 bases between them. CDR3 region: CASSFGRQETQYF. CDR3 nucleotides: TGTGCCAGCAGCTTCGGACGGCAAGAGACCCAGTACTTC.

J is TRBJ1-1 and V is TRBV7-9; the match to TRBD1 covers 7 bases. V was clipped by 5 bases and J by 6 bases; unmatched bases: 9. Germline assignment: CDR1 SEHNR and CDR2 FQNEAQ (reference sequence). The CDR3 is 14 residues long. CDR3 nucleotide sequence: TGTGCCAGCAGCACAGACAGGGTTCTGTCTGAAGCTTTCTTT. Amino acid sequence: CASSTDRVLSEAFF.

This CDR3 is CASSLGIAPDTQYF. DNA of the CDR3: TGTGCCAGCAGCTTAGGGATAGCCCCAGATACGCAGTATTTT. The J gene is TRBJ2-3, the V gene TRBV7-2; D remains ambiguous. Trimming pared 1 base from V and 4 bases from J, leaving 9 bases between. Germline loops: CDR1 SGHTA, CDR2 FQGNSA. The CDR3 totals 14 residues.

The chain employs TRBV11-2 and TRBJ2-1, with TRBD1 matching 10 bases. The length of the CDR3 is 16 residues. V dropped 5 bases and J dropped 3; count of bases not matched to a gene: 7. Germline CDR1 SGHAT, CDR2 FQNNGV. CDR3 nucleotides: TGTGCCAGCAGCAGCGACCGGGACAGGGGCTACAATGAGCAGTTCTTC. Encoded protein: CASSSDRDRGYNEQFF.

The table lists this clone with a count of one. The chain recombines TRBV27 with TRBJ1-2; D is unresolved. Trimming stripped 6 bases from V and 4 bases from J, with 27 bases between. In germline, CDR1 is MNHEY, CDR2 SMNVEV (reference sequence). The CDR3 consists of 18 residues. The CDR3 bases are TGTGCCAGCAGCCCTCGGTCAACCCAATCCCCGGGCAGCTATGGCTACACCTTC. It translates to CASSPRSTQSPGSYGYTF.

J is TRBJ1-2 and V is TRBV2; D gene unclear. This CDR3 is built from 15 residues. Germline CDR1 and CDR2: SNHLY and FYNNEI. Trimming left V 5 bases short and J 0 bases short, with 13 bases between. The CDR3 sequence is CASSQTSKANYGYTF. The CDR3 nucleotides read TGTGCCAGCAGTCAGACCTCCAAGGCTAACTATGGCTACACCTTC.

This clone has just a few counts. The chain couples TRBV7-3 to TRBJ2-1, with unresolved D. The germline V gene encodes CDR1 SGHTA and CDR2 FQGTGA. The CDR3 consists of 14 residues. V lost 0 bases and J lost 6, with 9 bases in between. The CDR3, as DNA: TGTGCCAGCAGCTTAACCCGGCAAAGCAATGAGCAGTTCTTC. Translated: CASSLTRQSNEQFF.

This chain connects TRBV19 to TRBJ2-5; TRBD1 agrees at 9 bases. Looked up from germline, CDR1 is LNHDA and CDR2 is SQIVND (reference sequence). This CDR3 has 14 residues. V lost 6 bases, J lost 3 bases, and 5 bases stayed unmatched. CDR3 coding DNA: TGTGCCAGTAGCCGTGGGACAGGGAAAGAGACCCAGTACTTC. Its translation: CASSRGTGKETQYF.

About this clone itself: Compared with germline, one end of the junction differs, possibly owing to a read error. The chain joins TRBV9 to TRBJ2-7, with D uncertain. This CDR3 comprises 13 residues. CDR1 and CDR2 from the germline V gene are SGDLS and YYNGEE. The CDR3 sequence is CASSVSPRAETIF. The CDR3, as DNA: TGTGCCAGCAGCGTAAGTCCCCGCGCCGAAACCATCTTC.

This sequence joins TRBV6-6 and TRBJ1-2, with TRBD1 as a possible D gene (5 bases). Germline assignment: CDR1 MNHNY and CDR2 SVGAGI (reference sequence). The CDR3 is 12 residues long. V was cut by 2 bases and J by 6 bases, with 7 bases left in between. For the CDR3, the DNA is TGTGCCAGCAGTTACAGGGACGATGGCTACACCTTC. This encodes CASSYRDDGYTF.

The gene calls are TRBV10-3 and TRBJ1-2; D is unclear. CDR1 is ENHRY, CDR2 SYGVKD, per germline. The V end lost 2 bases, the J end lost 5 bases, and 12 bases lay between the germline ends. The CDR3 consists of 14 residues. CDR3 coding DNA: TGTGCCATCAGTGAGGAAATCCTAACTTATGGCTACACCTTC. This encodes CAISEEILTYGYTF.

V usage is TRBV5-5 and J usage is TRBJ2-5; tentatively, D is TRBD2 (7 bases). The CDR3 runs 15 residues. The V end was cut by 0 bases, the J end by 5 bases, with 14 bases between. Germline V CDR1 and CDR2: SGHKS, YYEKEE (reference sequence). Written as DNA, the CDR3 is TGTGCCAGCAGCTTGGTAGGGGGAGGGGTGGAGACCCAGTACTTC. It codes for CASSLVGGGVETQYF.

The chain carries TRBV7-9 and TRBJ2-7; TRBD2 might be the D (6 bases). This CDR3 region has 17 residues. Germline CDR1 SEHNR, CDR2 FQNEAQ (reference sequence). The V gene lost 3 bases and the J gene lost 0 bases, with 18 bases spanning the gap. CDR3 DNA: TGTGCCAGCAGCTTCCCCGCGTTCCGGGGGACCTCCTACGAGCAGTACTTC. As protein: CASSFPAFRGTSYEQYF.

The sample holds one count of this clone. The CDR3 region is CASSSWRVDTQYF. DNA of the CDR3: TGTGCCAGCAGTTCTTGGCGTGTAGATACGCAGTATTTT. The J gene is TRBJ2-3, the V gene TRBV27; D call uncertain. V gave up 4 bases and J gave up 5 bases, with 10 bases separating them. Germline lookup yields CDR1 MNHEY and CDR2 SMNVEV (reference sequence). The CDR3 extends over 13 amino acids.

The CDR3 region has the DNA TGTGCCAGCAGCCCGGACAGGTCGAATTCACCCCTCCACTTT. It yields the protein CASSPDRSNSPLHF. This rearrangement joins TRBV7-9 to TRBJ1-6; 7 nucleotides agree with TRBD1. The CDR3 runs 14 residues. The germline CDR1 and CDR2 sequences are SEHNR and FQNEAQ (reference sequence). Trimming at V came to 5 bases and at J to 7 bases, leaving 5 bases not matched to a gene.

The CDR3 DNA reads TGTGCCATCAGACCGGGACAGCTGAACACCGGGGAGCTGTTTTTT. Translation: CAIRPGQLNTGELFF. The rearrangement joins TRBV10-3 to TRBJ2-2, with 7 bases identical to TRBD1. V shed 6 bases, J shed 1 base, and the junction held 5 bases outside the gene matches. The germline CDR1 and CDR2 sequences are ENHRY and SYGVKD. This CDR3 has 15 residues.

V is TRBV7-2 and J is TRBJ2-1; no firm D call. Trimming cost V 1 base and J 3 bases, with 10 bases left between them. The CDR3 has 15 residues. The germline CDR1 and CDR2 sequences are SGHTA and FQGNSA. The CDR3 DNA reads TGTGCCAGCAGCTTAGAGGTCACAAACTACAATGAGCAGTTCTTC. Its protein is CASSLEVTNYNEQFF.

The chain links TRBV4-1 to TRBJ2-1, with no clear D. Germline V gene data show CDR1 as MGHRA and CDR2 as YSYEKL. Trimming took off 1 base at V and 8 bases at J, with 12 bases between the two ends. The CDR3 spans 14 residues. The CDR3 spells CASSQVSRGDEQFF. CDR3 in DNA: TGCGCCAGCAGCCAAGTTTCCCGAGGCGATGAGCAGTTCTTC.